This T cell receptor (beta chain) was captured by sequencing in a study of CD8+CD57+ T cells in acquired aplastic anemia. Study in general: Quantities of DNA derived from sorted CD4+ and CD8+ cells averaged roughly 3.4 ug.

In the case of this clonotype: Its antigen is unidentified.

Trimming took off 1 base at V and 0 bases at J, with 11 bases between the two ends. Looked up from germline, CDR1 is LNHDA and CDR2 is SQIVND (reference sequence). This CDR3 has 16 amino acids. Before being chosen for sequencing, patients had shown CD8+CD57+ cell expansion by flow cytometry. A severe acquired aplastic anemia diagnosis applied to all patients. Patients were treatment-naive when blood was sampled. Both TCR beta VDJ combination and CDR3 sequence profiling were carried out. Genomic DNA was the template for this profiling. TCRdb redid the calling of the reads with MiXCR, one entry per CDR3 protein. Of 250,000 to 300,000 distinct CDR3 sequences in the sample, under 65% were seen once. Study results and limitations: Sharing between patients and controls was observed for twenty-nine CD8+ CDR3 sequences.

The sample comprised sorted CD4+, CD8+, or CD8+CD57+ T cells (not recorded which) from PBMCs. The sequence was collected from a human donor with aplastic anemia. The V call is TRBV19, the J call TRBJ2-3; weak D call: TRBD2 (6 bases). The chain's CDR3 is CASSIVAGTSTDTQYF. CDR3 coding DNA: TGTGCCAGTAGTATAGTGGCGGGGACTAGCACAGATACGCAGTATTTT.